What follows are 18 T cell receptor beta chains derived from one specimen sequenced in a study of OX40 agonist ivuxolimab in advanced cancers. Sequencing was performed with immunoSEQ multiplex PCR; in TCRdb, only in-frame clones are kept and a portion is missing. In the table there are approximately 69,000 clones, 80% to 90% of which are singletons. The sequencing used CD4+ or CD8+ T cells sorted from blood, collected in a trial of the OX40 agonist ivuxolimab. These TCRs come from an adult with an advanced solid tumor such as melanoma, head and neck, liver or kidney cancer.

The chain is built from TRBV7-9 and TRBJ1-1; a possible D gene is TRBD1 (5 bases). V lost 1 base and J 0 bases, leaving 6 bases between the germline ends. CDR3 size: 14 residues. The germline gives CDR1 SEHNR, CDR2 FQNEAQ (reference sequence). This CDR3 reads CASSLGGLNTEAFF. CDR3 nucleotides: TGTGCCAGCAGCTTAGGGGGACTGAACACTGAAGCTTTCTTT.

The chain uses TRBV7-3 and TRBJ1-1; D might be TRBD1 (6 bases). V lost 6 bases and J lost 4, with 12 bases in between. The CDR3 is made up of 13 amino acids. The germline gives CDR1 SGHTA, CDR2 FQGTGA. CDR3 sequence (DNA): TGTGCCAGCAGTCCAACAGGGTTCACTGAAGCTTTCTTT. Encoded protein: CASSPTGFTEAFF. The full variable domain, its missing parts supplied by reference TRBV7-3 and TRBJ1-1, is GAGVSQTPSNKVTEKGKYVELRCDPISGHTALYWYRQSLGQGPEFLIYFQGTGAADDSGLPNDRFFAVRPEGSVSTLKIQRTERGDSAVYLCASSPTGFTEAFFGQGTRLTVV.

The chain has TRBV5-1 and TRBJ1-3; weak D call: TRBD1 (6 bases). CDR1 is SGHRS, CDR2 YFSETQ, per germline. The CDR3 contains 16 residues. Trimming cost V 1 base and J 0 bases, with 11 bases left between them. CDR3 DNA sequence: TGCGCCAGCAGCTTGACAGGGAGTCCCTCTGGAAACACCATATATTTT. As protein: CASSLTGSPSGNTIYF.

This chain connects TRBV11-1 to TRBJ2-7; D gene unclear. The germline V and J ends were trimmed by 4 bases and 4 bases, with 8 bases remaining between them. In germline, CDR1 is SGHAT, CDR2 FQDESV (reference sequence). The length of the CDR3 is 12 residues. This CDR3 is CASSSYSYEQYF. CDR3 DNA sequence: TGTGCCAGCAGCTCGTACTCATACGAGCAGTACTTC.

The chain carries TRBV29-1 and TRBJ2-5; a weak D match, TRBD1 (5 bases). Per the germline V gene, CDR1 is SQVTM and CDR2 is ANQGSEA. CDR3 length: 13 amino acids. Trimming shortened V by 0 bases and J by 5 bases, and 10 bases separated the two germline ends. The CDR3 DNA reads TGCAGCGTTGAAGAAGGAAGGGGTGAGACCCAGTACTTC. Its translation is CSVEEGRGETQYF.

This clone was seen once. The chain carries TRBV9 and TRBJ2-5, with 8 bases that match TRBD2. The J segment lost 4 bases and the V segment lost 4 bases, leaving 12 bases of the junction unmatched. Germline V gives CDR1 SGDLS, CDR2 YYNGEE. The CDR3 contains 16 residues. In DNA form, the CDR3 reads TGTGCCAGCAGCCCAGCCCCTACTAGCGGCCTAGAGACCCAGTACTTC. Translation: CASSPAPTSGLETQYF.

As DNA, the CDR3 is TGTGCCAGCTCGACTACTTCCTACGAGCAGTACTTC. Its translation: CASSTTSYEQYF. The V and J genes are TRBV28 and TRBJ2-7, with a possible D match to TRBD2 (5 bases). The germline V gene encodes CDR1 MDHEN and CDR2 SYDVKM. Trimming cost V 8 bases and J 1 base, with 9 bases left between them. The CDR3 is made up of 12 amino acids.

V usage is TRBV6-1 and J usage is TRBJ2-5, with TRBD1 matching 9 bases. The germline V gene encodes CDR1 MNHNS and CDR2 SASEGT. Trimming took 3 bases from V and 5 from J; bases not matched to a gene: 7. The CDR3 is made up of 15 amino acids. CDR3: CASSDYRGRGETQYF. The CDR3 bases are TGTGCCAGCAGTGACTACAGGGGGCGAGGGGAGACCCAGTACTTC.

The CDR3 sequence is CASTQGASGANVLTF. Here the CDR3 DNA reads TGTGCCAGCACCCAGGGGGCGTCGGGGGCCAACGTCCTGACTTTC. V gene TRBV6-1 combines with J gene TRBJ2-6; 8 bases agree with TRBD1. V dropped 7 bases and J dropped 4; count of bases not matched to a gene: 6. The CDR3 sequence is 15 residues long. Germline V gene data show CDR1 as MNHNS and CDR2 as SASEGT.

This clone turned up a few times. The chain combines TRBV7-3 with TRBJ2-1, with 13 nucleotides matching TRBD2. The CDR3 sequence is 16 residues long. Trimming took 5 bases from V and 2 from J; bases not matched to a gene: 3. The germline gives CDR1 SGHTA, CDR2 FQGTGA. CDR3 DNA sequence: TGTGCCAGCAGCAAGACTAGCGGGGGGCCCTACAATGAGCAGTTCTTC. Translated: CASSKTSGGPYNEQFF.

The chain combines TRBV30 with TRBJ1-4; D remains ambiguous. The V end was cut by 8 bases, the J end by 7 bases, with 17 bases between. CDR3 length equals 13 residues. Germline values: CDR1 GTSNPN, CDR2 SVGIG (reference sequence). The CDR3 region is CAPQETLGEKLFF. The CDR3 DNA reads TGTGCCCCCCAGGAGACCCTGGGTGAAAAACTGTTTTTT.

The J gene is TRBJ1-2, the V gene TRBV6-5; 7 nucleotides match TRBD1. CDR3 size: 13 residues. The V gene end was trimmed by 7 bases and the J gene end by 2 bases; junction bases not matched to a gene: 4. Germline loops: CDR1 MNHEY, CDR2 SVGAGI. This CDR3 is CASKLTGNYGYTF. DNA for the CDR3: TGTGCCAGCAAGCTGACAGGGAACTATGGCTACACCTTC.

This clone was detected only once. The chain employs TRBV6-1 and TRBJ1-5, with TRBD1 as a possible D gene (5 bases). CDR3 length: 19 amino acids. CDR1 MNHNS and CDR2 SASEGT come from the germline V gene. Trimming took off 4 bases at V and 0 bases at J, with 22 bases between the two ends. CDR3 sequence (DNA): TGTGCCAGCAGTGTTGAAGGCGGGACCATACCGTATAGCAATCAGCCCCAGCATTTT. Residues: CASSVEGGTIPYSNQPQHF.

The table lists this clone with a count of one. The V gene is TRBV27, the J gene TRBJ1-1; D ambiguous. Germline CDR1 reads MNHEY; CDR2 reads SMNVEV (reference sequence). The CDR3 runs 12 residues. V was cut by 2 bases and J by 5 bases, with 6 bases left in between. CDR3 loop: CASSLEKTEAFF. As DNA, the CDR3 is TGTGCCAGCAGTTTAGAGAAGACTGAAGCTTTCTTT.

This clone was detected only a few times. CDR3 nucleotides: TGTGCCAGCAGAAAACAGGGGGCGGATGGCTACACCTTC. Its protein is CASRKQGADGYTF. The gene calls are TRBV6-6 and TRBJ1-2; TRBD1 matches at 9 bases. Germline V CDR1 and CDR2: MNHNY, SVGAGI (reference sequence). The CDR3 loop spans 13 amino acids. V lost 6 bases to trimming and J lost 6 bases; unmatched junction nucleotides: 5.

This clone showed up just once. This chain uses TRBV27 with TRBJ1-2, with TRBD1 identical over 7 bases. With 0 bases clipped from V and 7 bases from J, the junction kept 2 bases outside the gene matches. The CDR3 covers 13 residues. Germline V CDR1 and CDR2: MNHEY, SMNVEV (reference sequence). This CDR3 is CASSLSAGGGYTF. The CDR3, as DNA: TGTGCCAGCAGTTTATCGGCAGGGGGTGGCTACACCTTC.

A single count supports this clone. V and J are TRBV30 and TRBJ1-6; no clear D. V lost 1 base, J lost 7 bases, and 14 bases lay in between. From germline, CDR1 is GTSNPN and CDR2 SVGIG (reference sequence). This CDR3 region has 15 residues. CDR3 loop: CAWSGLGSVNSPLHF. The DNA for the CDR3 is TGTGCCTGGAGTGGGTTGGGGTCGGTAAATTCACCCCTCCACTTT.

This chain joins TRBV7-9 and TRBJ1-6; 9 bases fit TRBD1. Trimming took 5 bases from V and 6 from J; bases not matched to a gene: 2. Germline V gene sequence: CDR1 SEHNR, CDR2 FQNEAQ (reference sequence). This CDR3 spans 14 amino acids. The CDR3 nucleotides are TGTGCCAGCAGCATGGACAGGGGTAATTCACCCCTCCACTTT. Its protein is CASSMDRGNSPLHF.